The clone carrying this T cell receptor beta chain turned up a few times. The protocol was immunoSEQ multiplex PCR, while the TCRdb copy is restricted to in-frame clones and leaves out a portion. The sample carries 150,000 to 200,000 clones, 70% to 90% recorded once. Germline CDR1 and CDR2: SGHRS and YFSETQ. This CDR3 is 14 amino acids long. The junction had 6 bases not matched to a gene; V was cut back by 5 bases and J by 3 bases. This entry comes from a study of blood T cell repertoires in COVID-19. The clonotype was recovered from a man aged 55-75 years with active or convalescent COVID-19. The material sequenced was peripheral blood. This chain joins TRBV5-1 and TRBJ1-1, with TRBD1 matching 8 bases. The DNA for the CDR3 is TGCGCCAGCAGTAGTCAGGGGGCCGACACTGAAGCTTTCTTT. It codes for CASSSQGADTEAFF.